A selection of T cell receptor beta chains follows, all from one sample in a study of T cells after yellow fever vaccination. Each CDR3 protein gets one entry after TCRdb re-called the 5' RACE reads with MiXCR. The sample includes over 20,000 distinct CDR3 sequences, under 5.5% seen only once; the top ten take about 12%. Sequenced material: PBMCs, either bulk or a sorted T-cell subset (CD4+, CD8+, memory, or dextramer-sorted; not recorded which), taken 15 days after the yellow fever booster vaccination. Every receptor here comes from a man aged 30 to 45 who received the YFV17D yellow fever vaccine. Each CDR3 is given with its conserved first and last residue. A D gene is named only where the DNA matches it firmly.

V gene	D gene	J gene	CDR3 protein
TRBV5-1	TRBD1	TRBJ2-5	CASRGQLQETQYF
TRBV19	TRBD2	TRBJ2-1	CASSIRGPTGGLAAAADNEQFF
TRBV3-1	.	TRBJ2-7	CASSQEAYEQYF
TRBV10-3	TRBD1	TRBJ2-7	CAIRSQGSEQYF
TRBV11-2	.	TRBJ2-7	CASSPRIRRSYEQYF
TRBV20-1	TRBD2	TRBJ2-7	CSARDGALAGGNYEQYF
TRBV7-2	TRBD2	TRBJ2-1	CASSETSGRATGQFF
TRBV13	.	TRBJ2-6	CASSLLGAGANVLTF
TRBV19	.	TRBJ1-3	CPRRVPTGNTIYF
TRBV6-5	TRBD2	TRBJ2-2	CASSPGWGLANTGELFF
TRBV12-3/TRBV12-4	.	TRBJ2-3	CASSERTGTDTQYF
TRBV7-3	.	TRBJ1-1	CASSTGPSNTEAFF
TRBV7-3	.	TRBJ2-7	CASISSGSYEQYF
TRBV4-3	.	TRBJ2-1	CASSQTNLARSSYNEQFF
TRBV20-1	.	TRBJ2-2	CCVLSGTANTGELFF
TRBV29-1	TRBD1	TRBJ1-2	CSVGGTGSDGYTF
TRBV7-2	.	TRBJ2-7	CASSLRGGDVYEQYF
TRBV20-1	.	TRBJ2-5	CSAPRFGERETQYF
TRBV7-2	.	TRBJ2-3	CASSPGPFTDTQYF
TRBV29-1	.	TRBJ2-5	CSAGDGRETQYF
TRBV7-9	.	TRBJ2-7	CASSSGGKNYEQYF
TRBV19	.	TRBJ1-4	CASMRRGAANEKLFF
TRBV7-9	.	TRBJ2-7	CASSLFGATAYEQYF
TRBV11-2	TRBD2	TRBJ2-4	CASSLDRAGGRRRAKNIQYF
TRBV30	.	TRBJ2-3	CAWSVVDTQYF
TRBV18	.	TRBJ1-5	CASSRQVDDQPQHF
TRBV3-1	.	TRBJ2-2	CASSHGGEAGELFF
TRBV7-9	.	TRBJ1-2	CASSFNREGYGYTF
TRBV6-5	.	TRBJ1-1	CAITQGPNTEAFF
TRBV30	.	TRBJ2-7	CAWGAGISYEQYF
TRBV5-4	.	TRBJ2-7	CASSLRTVPYEQYF
TRBV7-2	TRBD1	TRBJ1-3	CASSWGQDDIIYF
TRBV15	.	TRBJ1-2	CATSRDWEDGYTF
TRBV27	.	TRBJ2-2	CASSLGSNTGELFF
TRBV30	.	TRBJ1-1	CAWSEGALNTEAFF
TRBV11-2	TRBD2	TRBJ2-1	CASSWDLAGVNEQFF
TRBV29-1	TRBD2	TRBJ2-3	CSVAPGGTSTDTQYF
TRBV2	.	TRBJ2-7	CASSFTYEQYF
TRBV7-7	.	TRBJ2-3	CASSLGGVGTDTQYF
TRBV10-2	TRBD2	TRBJ2-3	CASSLAASTDTQYF
TRBV20-1	.	TRBJ2-5	CSASDQIQETQYF
TRBV3-1	TRBD2	TRBJ2-3	CASSRRLAGVEDTQYF
TRBV7-2	TRBD1	TRBJ1-5	CASSRDRGNQPQHF
TRBV25-1	.	TRBJ1-1	CASSESDNMNTEAFF
TRBV9	.	TRBJ2-3	CASSVETGDTQYF
TRBV11-2	.	TRBJ1-1	CASSGQTDTEAFF
TRBV20-1	TRBD2	TRBJ2-7	CWAFNWGGRTVRSVLSEQYF
TRBV11-2	TRBD2	TRBJ2-3	CASSLEDSFGRTEDTQYF
TRBV6-4	TRBD2	TRBJ2-1	CASSRTPTSGRSSYNEQFF
TRBV20-1	TRBD2	TRBJ2-1	CSARPVAGIYNEQFF
TRBV12-3/TRBV12-4	.	TRBJ2-2	CASSLATGLGGELFF
TRBV15	.	TRBJ2-7	CATSSNLGYEQYF
TRBV29-1	.	TRBJ1-4	CSVERQEKLFF
TRBV12-3/TRBV12-4	.	TRBJ2-1	CASSLRGSPDNEQFF
TRBV6-6	.	TRBJ2-7	CASSRRDEQYF
TRBV29-1	.	TRBJ2-3	CSVEDPGADTQYF
TRBV18	TRBD2	TRBJ2-2	CASSLRGTSATNTGELFF
TRBV12-3/TRBV12-4	.	TRBJ2-4	CASSLQVLNIQYF
TRBV6-1	.	TRBJ2-7	CASSEQAYEQYF
TRBV20-1	TRBD1	TRBJ1-6	CSARGRDRADSPLHF